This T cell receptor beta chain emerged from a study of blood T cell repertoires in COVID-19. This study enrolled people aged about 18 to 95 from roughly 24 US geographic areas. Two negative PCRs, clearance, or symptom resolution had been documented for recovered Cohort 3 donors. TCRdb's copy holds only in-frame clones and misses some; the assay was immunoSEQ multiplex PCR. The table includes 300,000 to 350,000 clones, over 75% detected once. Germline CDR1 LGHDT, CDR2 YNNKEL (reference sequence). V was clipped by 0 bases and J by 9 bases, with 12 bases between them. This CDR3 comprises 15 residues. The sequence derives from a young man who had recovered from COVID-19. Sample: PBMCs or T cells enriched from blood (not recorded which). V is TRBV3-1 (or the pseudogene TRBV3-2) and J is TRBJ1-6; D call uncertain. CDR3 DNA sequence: TGTGCCAGCAGCCAAGAAGGCAGGCGTAGTTCACCCCTCCACTTT. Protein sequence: CASSQEGRRSSPLHF.